The 18 T cell receptor beta chains listed next were all sequenced from one sample in a study of response to subunit inactivated influenza vaccine. TCRdb re-called the RT-PCR reads with MiXCR, one entry per CDR3 protein. Of some 600,000 distinct CDR3 sequences listed, 11% to 15% are singletons. Sequences were derived from PBMCs from blood, sampled about 14 days before vaccination. Receptors originate from a man between 50 and 59 years old who received an inactivated influenza vaccine.

The chain couples TRBV5-1 to TRBJ2-1, with D possibly being TRBD2 (6 bases). Germline V gene data show CDR1 as SGHRS and CDR2 as YFSETQ. V was trimmed by 4 bases and J by 7 bases, leaving 12 bases between them. CDR3 length: 13 amino acids. CDR3 in DNA: TGCGCCAGCAGCCATACGACTAGTAATGAGCAGTTCTTC. Its protein is CASSHTTSNEQFF.

This clonotype was observed a few times. This chain joins TRBV28 and TRBJ2-2; a weak D match, TRBD1 (6 bases). The CDR3 extends over 16 amino acids. Between the trimmed V and J ends, which lost 4 bases and 1 base, there was a span of 13 bases. In germline, CDR1 is MDHEN, CDR2 SYDVKM. Here the CDR3 DNA reads TGTGCCAGCAGTTCCAACAGGGTAGGGAACACCGGGGAGCTGTTTTTT. Its protein is CASSSNRVGNTGELFF. The full variable domain, its missing parts supplied by reference TRBV28 and TRBJ2-2, is DVKVTQSSRYLVKRTGEKVFLECVQDMDHENMFWYRQDPGLGLRLIYFSYDVKMKEKGDIPEGYSVSREKKERFSLILESASTNQTSMYLCASSSNRVGNTGELFFGEGSRLTVL.

This clonotype was counted between two and nine times. V is TRBV18 and J is TRBJ2-3; 9 positions match TRBD1. CDR1 and CDR2 (germline): KGHSH, LQKENI. Germline trimming cut 3 bases from V and 6 bases from J; bases unmatched to any gene: 4. The CDR3 has 14 residues. CDR3 sequence: CASSPGTGLDTQYF. CDR3 DNA: TGTGCCAGCTCACCCGGGACAGGGTTGGATACGCAGTATTTT. Based on the CDR3 plus reference TRBV18 and TRBJ2-3, the full variable domain is NAGVMQNPRHLVRRRGQEARLRCSPMKGHSHVYWYRQLPEEGLKFMVYLQKENIIDESGMPKERFSAEFPKEGPSILRIQQVVRGDSAAYFCASSPGTGLDTQYFGPGTRLTVL.

This clonotype was observed a handful of times. The chain is built from TRBV5-1 and TRBJ1-2; TRBD1 agrees at 12 bases. The J segment lost 8 bases and the V segment lost 4 bases, leaving 6 bases of the junction unmatched. CDR1 is SGHRS and CDR2 is YFSETQ in the germline V gene. This CDR3 is built from 14 residues. CDR3 loop: CASSPTGTGGGYTF. The CDR3 nucleotides read TGCGCCAGCAGCCCCACGGGGACAGGGGGCGGCTACACCTTC.

This clonotype appeared many times. The chain combines TRBV25-1 with TRBJ1-3; 9 bases line up with TRBD1. The CDR3 contains 14 residues. Germline V gene sequence: CDR1 MGHDK, CDR2 SYGVNS. Trimming removed 3 bases from V and 7 bases from J; junction bases left unmatched: 4. CDR3 coding DNA: TGTGCCAGCAGTGATACAGGGGGCTCGAACACCATATATTTT. Its protein product is CASSDTGGSNTIYF.

This clonotype was counted between two and nine times. This chain uses TRBV7-9 with TRBJ1-3, with 9 bases identical to TRBD1. The V and J ends lost 5 bases and 4 bases, in that order; junction bases with no gene match: 12. Germline V gene data show CDR1 as SEHNR and CDR2 as FQNEAQ (reference sequence). This CDR3 is built from 17 residues. The CDR3 nucleotides read TGTGCCAGCAGCCCAAGGACAGGGGCAAAGTTGGGAAACACCATATATTTT. This gives the protein CASSPRTGAKLGNTIYF.

This rearrangement joins TRBV9 to TRBJ2-1; 9 nucleotides align to TRBD1. This CDR3 comprises 16 residues. Unmatched junction bases numbered 11, after V lost 4 bases and J lost 6 bases. From germline, CDR1 is SGDLS and CDR2 YYNGEE. As DNA, the CDR3 is TGTGCCAGCAGCACTCAGGGACAGGGTCTTCTCAATGAGCAGTTCTTC. Protein: CASSTQGQGLLNEQFF.

The chain uses TRBV5-4 and TRBJ2-5, with D maybe TRBD1 (5 bases). Germline V gives CDR1 SGHNT, CDR2 YYREEE (reference sequence). V gave up 4 bases and J gave up 3 bases, with 10 bases separating them. The CDR3 consists of 13 residues. In nucleotides, the CDR3 is TGTGCCAGCAGCATGGACAATGAAGAGACCCAGTACTTC. Residues: CASSMDNEETQYF.

This chain uses TRBV4-3 with TRBJ2-1, with 7 bases identical to TRBD1. The trim removed 4 bases at V and 10 bases at J, leaving 13 bases unmatched. The CDR3 extends over 15 amino acids. Germline V gene data show CDR1 as LGHNA and CDR2 as YSLEER. For the CDR3, the DNA is TGCGCCAGCAGCCGTTCCAGGACAGGCAGGAAGGAGCAGTTCTTC. It translates to CASSRSRTGRKEQFF.

This clonotype was seen a handful of times. The chain employs TRBV5-1 and TRBJ2-5, with D maybe TRBD2 (6 bases). This CDR3 contains 18 residues. The germline V and J ends were trimmed by 1 base and 5 bases, with 24 bases remaining between them. CDR1 is SGHRS and CDR2 is YFSETQ in the germline V gene. The CDR3 coding sequence is TGCGCCAGCAGCTTGTACCCTGCTCGCGGGGAGAGAATCGAGACCCAGTACTTC. It translates to CASSLYPARGERIETQYF.

The chain joins TRBV25-1 to TRBJ1-2; possibly TRBD1 for D (5 bases). This CDR3 is built from 12 residues. Germline CDR1 and CDR2: MGHDK and SYGVNS. V lost 6 bases and J 7 bases, leaving 12 bases between the germline ends. CDR3 nucleotide sequence: TGTGCCAGCAGGACAGTAGGACGTGGCTACACCTTC. It encodes CASRTVGRGYTF.

J is TRBJ2-5 and V is TRBV10-3, with D tentatively TRBD1 or TRBD2 (5 bases each). V lost 5 bases to trimming and J lost 3 bases, with 13 bases between them. The germline V gene encodes CDR1 ENHRY and CDR2 SYGVKD. This CDR3 is 14 amino acids long. CDR3 amino acids: CAISPGQKKETQYF. DNA for the CDR3: TGTGCCATCAGTCCGGGGCAGAAAAAAGAGACCCAGTACTTC.

The chain is built from TRBV4-2 and TRBJ1-1, with D tentatively TRBD1 (6 bases). With 0 bases removed from V and 7 bases from J, the gap between germline ends came to 15 bases. The CDR3 consists of 15 residues. CDR1 and CDR2 (germline): LGHNA, YNFKEQ. The CDR3 DNA follows: TGTGCCAGCAGCCAAGATCAAGACAGGAGAAATGAAGCTTTCTTT. Its protein is CASSQDQDRRNEAFF.

A few counts support this clonotype. J is TRBJ2-7 and V is TRBV5-1; 8 positions match TRBD2. CDR1 and CDR2 from the germline V gene are SGHRS and YFSETQ. The V and J ends lost 6 bases and 3 bases, in that order; junction bases with no gene match: 8. This CDR3 has 14 residues. In DNA form, the CDR3 reads TGCGCCAGCAAAGCGGGGGCGAATAACTACGAGCAGTACTTC. Translated, it gives CASKAGANNYEQYF.

This sequence joins TRBV20-1 and TRBJ2-1, with TRBD2 matching 11 bases. This CDR3 is built from 15 residues. After removal of 1 base from V and 7 bases from J, the junction contained 6 bases not matched to a gene. Per the germline V gene, CDR1 is DFQATT and CDR2 is SNEGSKA (reference sequence). CDR3 DNA sequence: TGCAGTGCTAGAGTAATACTAGCGGGAGTAAATGAGCAGTTCTTC. It translates to CSARVILAGVNEQFF.

V usage is TRBV5-1 and J usage is TRBJ2-1; D is ambiguous. CDR3 length: 13 amino acids. Trimming took off 4 bases at V and 5 bases at J, with 10 bases between the two ends. Germline V CDR1 and CDR2: SGHRS, YFSETQ. The CDR3 is CASSPLYHNEQFF. The CDR3 DNA is TGCGCCAGCAGCCCGTTATACCACAATGAGCAGTTCTTC.

The CDR3 sequence: CASSYPFTPGTGVGTDTQYF. The CDR3 DNA is TGTGCCAGCAGTTACCCCTTCACACCCGGGACAGGGGTGGGCACAGATACGCAGTATTTT. The gene calls are TRBV6-2 or TRBV6-3 and TRBJ2-3; TRBD1 matches 10 bases. J lost 1 base, V lost 2 bases, and 15 bases had no gene match. This CDR3 has 20 amino acids. CDR1 is MNHEY, CDR2 SVGEGT, per germline.

This clonotype was seen at least ten times. The chain couples TRBV12-3 or TRBV12-4 to TRBJ1-1; 8 bases align to TRBD1. After removal of 5 bases from V and 5 bases from J, the junction contained 7 bases not matched to a gene. The CDR3 is 14 residues long. The CDR3 reads CASSQTGVGTEAFF. CDR3 nucleotides: TGTGCCAGCAGTCAGACAGGGGTAGGGACTGAAGCTTTCTTT.